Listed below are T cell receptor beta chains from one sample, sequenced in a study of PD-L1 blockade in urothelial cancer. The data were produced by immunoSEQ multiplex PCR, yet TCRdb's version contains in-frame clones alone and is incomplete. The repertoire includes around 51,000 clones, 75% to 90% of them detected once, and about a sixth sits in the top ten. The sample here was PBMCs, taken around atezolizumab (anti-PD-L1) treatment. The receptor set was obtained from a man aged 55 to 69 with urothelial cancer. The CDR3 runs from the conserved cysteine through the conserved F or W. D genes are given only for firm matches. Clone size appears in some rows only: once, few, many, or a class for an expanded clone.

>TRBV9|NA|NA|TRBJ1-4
TGTGCCAGCAGCGTAGCTGCAACTAATGAAAAACTGTTTTTT
CASSVAATNEKLFF
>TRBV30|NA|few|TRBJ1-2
TGTGCCTGGAGTGGAGGGGGAAGTGGCGGCTACACCTTC
CAWSGGGSGGYTF
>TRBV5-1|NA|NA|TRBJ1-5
TGCGCCAGCAGGGACACAGGAGGGGATCAGCCCCAGCATTTT
CASRDTGGDQPQHF
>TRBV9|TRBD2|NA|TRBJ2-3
TGTGCCAGCAGCGCCGGACTAGCGAGAAATGGAGATACGCAGTATTTT
CASSAGLARNGDTQYF
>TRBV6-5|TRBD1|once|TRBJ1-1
TGTGCCAGCAGTTCTACGGACAGGTCGAACACTGAAGCTTTCTTT
CASSSTDRSNTEAFF
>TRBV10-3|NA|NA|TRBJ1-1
TGTGCCATCAGTGAGTCGACAGAGAACACTGAAGCTTTCTTT
CAISESTENTEAFF
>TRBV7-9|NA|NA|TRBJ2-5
TGTGCCAGCAGCTTAGGCAGCAGGGGACAAGAGACCCAGTACTTC
CASSLGSRGQETQYF
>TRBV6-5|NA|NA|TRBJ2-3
TGTGCCAGCAGTTTTGGAAGACAGACCCGAAATACGCAGTATTTT
CASSFGRQTRNTQYF
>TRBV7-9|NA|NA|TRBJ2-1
TGTGCCAGCAGCTGGGACTTAAATGAGCAGTTCTTC
CASSWDLNEQFF
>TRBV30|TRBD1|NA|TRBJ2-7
TGTGCCTGGAGTGTAGGGACAGGGTGGCCCGAGCAGTACTTC
CAWSVGTGWPEQYF